Below are 28 T cell receptor beta chains sequenced from a single sample in a study of OX40 agonist ivuxolimab in advanced cancers. Sequencing was performed with immunoSEQ multiplex PCR; in TCRdb, only in-frame clones are kept and a portion is missing. Of roughly 70,000 clones listed, around 85% are singletons. The sample here was CD4+ or CD8+ T cells sorted from blood, taken in a trial of the OX40 agonist ivuxolimab. The receptors stem from an adult with an advanced solid tumor such as melanoma, head and neck, liver or kidney cancer.

The chain employs TRBV14 and TRBJ2-6, with D perhaps matching TRBD1 (6 bases). The CDR3 contains 17 residues. The ends were cut back, 9 bases at V and 0 bases at J, with 18 bases in the middle. Germline values: CDR1 SGHDN, CDR2 FVKESK. The CDR3 DNA follows: TGTGCCAGTTTACAGGCAGGGGTGTTCTCTGGGGCCAACGTCCTGACTTTC. Its protein product is CASLQAGVFSGANVLTF.

The chain carries TRBV7-8 and TRBJ2-1, with D possibly matching TRBD2 (6 bases). CDR1 SGHVS and CDR2 FQNEAQ come from the germline V gene. Trimming pared 3 bases from V and 0 bases from J, leaving 15 bases between. The CDR3 contains 17 residues. The CDR3 protein is CASSFGTAGPSYNEQFF. The CDR3 region has the DNA TGTGCCAGCAGCTTTGGTACTGCGGGGCCCTCCTACAATGAGCAGTTCTTC. Complete variable domain (other parts from reference TRBV7-8 and TRBJ2-1): GAGVSQSPRYKVAKRGQDVALRCDPISGHVSLFWYQQALGQGPEFLTYFQNEAQLDKSGLPSDRFFAERPEGSVSTLKIQRTQQEDSAVYLCASSFGTAGPSYNEQFFGPGTRLTVL.

The V call is TRBV29-1, the J call TRBJ1-3; 8 bases are a match to TRBD1. The CDR3 contains 13 residues. CDR1 and CDR2 (germline): SQVTM, ANQGSEA. The V segment lost 3 bases and the J segment 4 bases; nucleotides outside the gene matches: 2. CDR3 protein: CSVDDRGGNTIYF. The CDR3 DNA reads TGCAGCGTTGACGACAGGGGAGGAAACACCATATATTTT.

A remark on this clone: A junction end diverges from the germline sequence, so it may reflect a read error. The chain carries TRBV2 and TRBJ1-5, with 9 positions matching TRBD1. Germline V gene data show CDR1 as SNHLY and CDR2 as FYNNEI. The CDR3 consists of 13 residues. As DNA, the CDR3 is TGTGCCACCGCTGGACAGGGGCATCAGGCCCAGCATTTT. It translates to CATAGQGHQAQHF.

The chain couples TRBV6-5 to TRBJ2-1, with D perhaps matching TRBD1 (5 bases). CDR1 and CDR2 (germline): MNHEY, SVGAGI. V shed 2 bases and J shed 7 bases, with 12 bases lying between them. The CDR3 is made up of 14 amino acids. CDR3 DNA: TGTGCCAGCAGTTACAAATTTAAGGGGAATGAGCAGTTCTTC. Translating gives CASSYKFKGNEQFF.

Only a few counts were recorded for this clone. The CDR3 nucleotides are TGTGCCAGTAGTATGTGGGGAATGAACACTGAAGCTTTCTTT. Amino acids: CASSMWGMNTEAFF. The J gene is TRBJ1-1, the V gene TRBV19; no firm D call. From germline, CDR1 is LNHDA and CDR2 SQIVND (reference sequence). CDR3 length equals 14 residues. Trimming pared 3 bases from V and 0 bases from J, leaving 8 bases between. Looking up the rest from reference TRBV19 and TRBJ1-1 gives the full variable domain: DGGITQSPKYLFRKEGQNVTLSCEQNLNHDAMYWYRQDPGQGLRLIYYSQIVNDFQKGDIAEGYSVSREKKESFPLTVTSAQKNPTAFYLCASSMWGMNTEAFFGQGTRLTVV.

The rearrangement links TRBV6-6 to TRBJ2-5, with D perhaps matching TRBD2 (5 bases). CDR1 is MNHNY, CDR2 SVGAGI, per germline (reference sequence). The CDR3 extends over 14 amino acids. V lost 0 bases and J lost 3, with 8 bases in between. In DNA, the CDR3 is TGTGCCAGCAGTTACTCACTAGTCAAAGAGACCCAGTACTTC. Amino acid sequence: CASSYSLVKETQYF.

V is TRBV2 and J is TRBJ1-1; TRBD1 is a possible D gene (6 bases). This CDR3 has 12 residues. From germline, CDR1 is SNHLY and CDR2 FYNNEI. V was cut by 8 bases and J by 7 bases, with 14 bases left in between. CDR3 nucleotide sequence: TGTGCCAGCGGGGGACAATGGGTTGAAGCTTTCTTT. It encodes CASGGQWVEAFF.

This sequence joins TRBV6-1 and TRBJ2-5; D is perhaps TRBD2 (6 bases). CDR1 and CDR2 from the germline V gene are MNHNS and SASEGT. Trimming shortened V by 4 bases and J by 5 bases, and 17 bases separated the two germline ends. The CDR3 runs 15 residues. The CDR3 region has the DNA TGTGCCAGCAGTGGGGGGGTGAACAGCCGGGAGACCCAGTACTTC. Its protein is CASSGGVNSRETQYF.

This clone is categorized as medium-sized. J is TRBJ2-7 and V is TRBV2; D call uncertain. The V gene lost 5 bases and the J gene lost 2 bases, with 1 base spanning the gap. This CDR3 region has 10 residues. Germline CDR1 and CDR2: SNHLY and FYNNEI. The CDR3 bases are TGTGCCAGCAGTACCTACGAGCAGTACTTC. Its protein is CASSTYEQYF.

The J gene is TRBJ2-2, the V gene TRBV5-4, with TRBD1 as a possible D gene (5 bases). The CDR3 is made up of 15 amino acids. Germline CDR1 is SGHNT and CDR2 is YYREEE (reference sequence). V was cut by 0 bases and J by 3 bases, with 9 bases left in between. This chain's CDR3 is CASSLVGVYTGELFF. The CDR3, as DNA: TGTGCCAGCAGCTTGGTAGGGGTGTACACCGGGGAGCTGTTTTTT. Based on the CDR3 plus reference TRBV5-4 and TRBJ2-2, the full variable domain is ETGVTQSPTHLIKTRGQQVTLRCSSQSGHNTVSWYQQALGQGPQFIFQYYREEENGRGNFPPRFSGLQFPNYSSELNVNALELDDSALYLCASSLVGVYTGELFFGEGSRLTVL.

This clone is a singleton in its sample. The chain carries TRBV5-4 and TRBJ2-7; tentatively, D is TRBD2 (6 bases). CDR1 and CDR2 from the germline V gene are SGHNT and YYREEE (reference sequence). This CDR3 has 14 residues. V lost 0 bases and J lost 7, with 14 bases in between. The DNA of the CDR3 is TGTGCCAGCAGCTTGGGCGGGACCCTTGGGGAGCAGTACTTC. Its protein product is CASSLGGTLGEQYF.

A word on this clone: Its ends do not fully match the called genes, so a read error is possible. The CDR3 nucleotides are TGTGCCAGCAGCGTAGGGGTCGGAGGACTTCAGGACTTT. It encodes CASSVGVGGLQDF. The chain joins TRBV9 to TRBJ1-6, with no clear D. CDR1 and CDR2 (germline): SGDLS, YYNGEE. This CDR3 comprises 13 residues. Filled out from reference TRBV9 and TRBJ1-6, the complete variable domain reads DSGVTQTPKHLITATGQRVTLRCSPRSGDLSVYWYQQSLDQGLQFLIQYYNGEERAKGNILERFSAQQFPDLHSELNLSSLELGDSALYFCASSVGVGGLQDFGNGTRLTVT.

This chain connects TRBV27 to TRBJ2-7; 11 nucleotides line up with TRBD2. Per germline, CDR1 MNHEY and CDR2 SMNVEV (reference sequence). This CDR3 contains 15 residues. Trimming cost V 5 bases and J 4 bases; bases outside gene matches: 7. CDR3 nucleotide sequence: TGTGCCAGCAGTATCCCGGGACTAGCGGTATACGAGCAGTACTTC. Protein sequence: CASSIPGLAVYEQYF.

The rearrangement links TRBV28 to TRBJ2-7; D might be TRBD2 (7 bases). Germline-derived CDR1 and CDR2 are MDHEN and SYDVKM. The CDR3 contains 16 residues. V lost 7 bases to trimming and J lost 4 bases, with 23 bases between them. In DNA form, the CDR3 reads TGTGCCAGCACGGGGGAGGGCCGGGGGCGTGGGTACGAGCAGTACTTC. It encodes CASTGEGRGRGYEQYF.

The V gene is TRBV14, the J gene TRBJ1-2, with 9 bases identical to TRBD1. V shed 1 base, J shed 0 bases, and the junction held 3 bases outside the gene matches. Looked up from germline, CDR1 is SGHDN and CDR2 is FVKESK. The CDR3 runs 16 residues. The CDR3 region is CASSQGGQGANYGYTF. CDR3 DNA: TGTGCCAGCAGCCAAGGGGGACAGGGAGCTAACTATGGCTACACCTTC.

This chain connects TRBV7-2 to TRBJ2-7, with TRBD2 matching over 9 bases. The CDR3 has 14 amino acids. J gave up 0 bases and V 3 bases, and 0 bases lay outside the gene matches. Germline CDR1 and CDR2: SGHTA and FQGNSA. The CDR3 DNA follows: TGTGCCAGCAGCTTTAGCGGGGGCTCCTACGAGCAGTACTTC. Protein: CASSFSGGSYEQYF. The entire variable domain, with the rest obtained from reference TRBV7-2 and TRBJ2-7, is as follows: GAGVSQSPSNKVTEKGKDVELRCDPISGHTALYWYRQSLGQGLEFLIYFQGNSAPDKSGLPSDRFSAERTGGSVSTLTIQRTQQEDSAVYLCASSFSGGSYEQYFGPGTRLTVT.

J is TRBJ1-4 and V is TRBV5-6, with a possible D match to TRBD1 (5 bases). The germline V gene encodes CDR1 SGHDT and CDR2 YYEEEE. The CDR3 runs 14 residues. V was clipped by 0 bases and J by 7 bases, with 10 bases between them. The CDR3 nucleotides read TGTGCCAGCAGCTTGGGGGGCGTGGGTGAAAAACTGTTTTTT. It yields the protein CASSLGGVGEKLFF.

The rearrangement joins TRBV5-1 to TRBJ1-1; no clear D. V was cut by 0 bases and J by 0 bases, with 6 bases left in between. This CDR3 has 14 residues. CDR1 and CDR2 (germline): SGHRS, YFSETQ. The CDR3 bases are TGCGCCAGCAGCTTGGAACAGTTGAACACTGAAGCTTTCTTT. Translation: CASSLEQLNTEAFF.

The rearrangement links TRBV7-9 to TRBJ1-1; D is possibly TRBD1 (5 bases). Germline V gives CDR1 SEHNR, CDR2 FQNEAQ (reference sequence). CDR3 length: 16 amino acids. V was shortened by 1 base and J by 6 bases, with 18 bases between the two germline ends. CDR3 amino acids: CASSLGGFRGAAEAFF. The CDR3, as DNA: TGTGCCAGCAGCTTAGGTGGTTTCCGGGGCGCCGCTGAAGCTTTCTTT. The full variable domain, rest sourced from reference TRBV7-9 and TRBJ1-1, is DTGVSQNPRHKITKRGQNVTFRCDPISEHNRLYWYRQTLGQGPEFLTYFQNEAQLEKSRLLSDRFSAERPKGSFSTLEIQRTEQGDSAMYLCASSLGGFRGAAEAFFGQGTRLTVV.

The J gene is TRBJ2-5, the V gene TRBV10-1, with D hard to call. This CDR3 spans 11 amino acids. Trimming pared 2 bases from V and 4 bases from J, leaving 2 bases between. From germline, CDR1 is WNHNN and CDR2 SYGVQD (reference sequence). CDR3: CASSEGETQYF. The CDR3 DNA follows: TGCGCCAGCAGTGAGGGAGAGACCCAGTACTTC.

This chain connects TRBV5-1 to TRBJ2-2, with 8 bases lining up with TRBD2. CDR1 is SGHRS, CDR2 YFSETQ, per germline. This CDR3 spans 17 amino acids. The V segment lost 1 base and the J segment 3 bases; nucleotides outside the gene matches: 8. CDR3 in amino acids: CASSLSGGGRYTGELFF. The CDR3 region has the DNA TGCGCCAGCAGCTTGAGCGGGGGCGGGAGGTACACCGGGGAGCTGTTTTTT.

The chain links TRBV2 to TRBJ1-2; 7 bases match TRBD1. Germline CDR1 reads SNHLY; CDR2 reads FYNNEI. The CDR3 totals 14 residues. The J segment lost 6 bases and the V segment lost 6 bases, leaving 10 bases of the junction unmatched. DNA for the CDR3: TGTGCCAGCAGAATTATCCGGGACAGAAATGGCTACACCTTC. It codes for CASRIIRDRNGYTF.

The V gene is TRBV5-1, the J gene TRBJ1-4; D gene ambiguous. V was pared by 2 bases and J by 5 bases, with 19 bases between. The length of the CDR3 is 17 residues. CDR1 is SGHRS, CDR2 YFSETQ, per germline. The CDR3 DNA is TGCGCCAGCAGCTTAAACAGTGTGAGGTTTCCCAATGAAAAACTGTTTTTT. Protein: CASSLNSVRFPNEKLFF. Together with reference TRBV5-1 and TRBJ1-4, the CDR3 gives the full variable domain: KAGVTQTPRYLIKTRGQQVTLSCSPISGHRSVSWYQQTPGQGLQFLFEYFSETQRNKGNFPGRFSGRQFSNSRSEMNVSTLELGDSALYLCASSLNSVRFPNEKLFFGSGTQLSVL.

The chain combines TRBV6-5 with TRBJ2-5; 8 bases align to TRBD1. CDR1 MNHEY and CDR2 SVGAGI come from the germline V gene. The CDR3 runs 15 residues. V shed 6 bases, J shed 3 bases, and the junction held 9 bases outside the gene matches. The CDR3 nucleotides read TGTGCCAGCAGGATCGACAGGGGCCTAAAAGAGACCCAGTACTTC. Translation gives CASRIDRGLKETQYF.

The chain links TRBV7-2 to TRBJ2-7; TRBD2 matches at 10 bases. This CDR3 spans 15 amino acids. V shed 2 bases, J shed 2 bases, and the junction held 3 bases outside the gene matches. Germline-derived CDR1 and CDR2 are SGHTA and FQGNSA. In DNA, the CDR3 is TGTGCCAGCAGCTTAACCAGCGGGGGGGCCTACGAGCAGTACTTC. Protein sequence: CASSLTSGGAYEQYF.

This clone was seen just once. The genes are TRBV18 and TRBJ2-5, with D possibly TRBD2 on 6 matching bases. The CDR3 loop spans 16 amino acids. The V and J ends lost 4 bases and 5 bases respectively, with 20 bases between them. From germline, CDR1 is KGHSH and CDR2 LQKENI. CDR3 region: CASSRGLGPGEETQYF. The CDR3 nucleotides read TGTGCCAGCTCACGGGGCCTGGGACCGGGGGAGGAGACCCAGTACTTC.

The chain carries TRBV5-6 and TRBJ2-5; 8 bases fit TRBD2. The CDR3 totals 16 residues. Germline V lookup: CDR1 SGHDT, CDR2 YYEEEE. Germline trimming cut 1 base from V and 5 bases from J; bases unmatched to any gene: 10. The CDR3 region has the DNA TGTGCCAGCAGCTTGAGAACTAGCGGAGGTGGGGAGACCCAGTACTTC. Translating it yields CASSLRTSGGGETQYF.